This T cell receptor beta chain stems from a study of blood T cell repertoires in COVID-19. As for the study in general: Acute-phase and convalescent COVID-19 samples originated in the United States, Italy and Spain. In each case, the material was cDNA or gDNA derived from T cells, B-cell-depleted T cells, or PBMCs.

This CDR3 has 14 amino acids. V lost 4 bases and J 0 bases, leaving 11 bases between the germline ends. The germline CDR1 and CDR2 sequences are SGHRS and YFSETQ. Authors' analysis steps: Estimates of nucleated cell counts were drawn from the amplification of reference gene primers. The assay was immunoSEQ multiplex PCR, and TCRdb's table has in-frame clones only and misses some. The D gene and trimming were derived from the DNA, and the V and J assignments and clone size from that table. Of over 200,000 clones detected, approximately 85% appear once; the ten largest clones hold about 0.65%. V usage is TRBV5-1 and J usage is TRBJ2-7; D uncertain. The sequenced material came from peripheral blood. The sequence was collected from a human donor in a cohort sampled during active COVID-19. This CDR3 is CASSLRVISYEQYF. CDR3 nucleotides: TGCGCCAGCAGCCTGCGCGTAATCTCCTACGAGCAGTACTTC.